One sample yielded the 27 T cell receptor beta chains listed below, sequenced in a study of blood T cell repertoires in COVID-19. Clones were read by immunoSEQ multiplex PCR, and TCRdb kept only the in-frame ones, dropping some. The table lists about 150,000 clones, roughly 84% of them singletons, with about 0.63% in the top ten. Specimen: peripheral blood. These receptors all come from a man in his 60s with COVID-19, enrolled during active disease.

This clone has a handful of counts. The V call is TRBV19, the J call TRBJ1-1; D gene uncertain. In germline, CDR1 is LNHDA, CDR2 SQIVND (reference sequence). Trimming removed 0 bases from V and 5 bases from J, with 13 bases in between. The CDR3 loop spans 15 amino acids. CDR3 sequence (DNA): TGTGCCAGTAGTATAGATCGGACTCCGGGTACTGAAGCTTTCTTT. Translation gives CASSIDRTPGTEAFF. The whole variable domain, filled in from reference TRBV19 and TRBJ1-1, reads DGGITQSPKYLFRKEGQNVTLSCEQNLNHDAMYWYRQDPGQGLRLIYYSQIVNDFQKGDIAEGYSVSREKKESFPLTVTSAQKNPTAFYLCASSIDRTPGTEAFFGQGTRLTVV.

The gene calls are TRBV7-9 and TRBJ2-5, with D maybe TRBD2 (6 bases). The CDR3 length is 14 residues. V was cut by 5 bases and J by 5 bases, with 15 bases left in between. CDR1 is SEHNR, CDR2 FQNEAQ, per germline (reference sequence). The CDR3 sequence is CASSPGTRRETQYF. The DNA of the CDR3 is TGTGCCAGCAGCCCCGGGACTCGTAGGGAGACCCAGTACTTC.

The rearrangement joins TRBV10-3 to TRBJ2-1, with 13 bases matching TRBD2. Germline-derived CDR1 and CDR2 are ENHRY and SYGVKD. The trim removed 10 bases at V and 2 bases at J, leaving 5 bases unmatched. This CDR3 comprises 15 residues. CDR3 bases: TGTGCCACCGAAGGACTAGCGGGAGCCTACAATGAGCAGTTCTTC. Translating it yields CATEGLAGAYNEQFF.

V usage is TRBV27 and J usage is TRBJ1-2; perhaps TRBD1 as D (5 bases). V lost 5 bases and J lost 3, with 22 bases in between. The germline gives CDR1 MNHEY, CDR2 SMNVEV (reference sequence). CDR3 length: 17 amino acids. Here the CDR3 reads CASSPARGSPLYYGYTF. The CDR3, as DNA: TGTGCCAGCAGTCCAGCGCGGGGCAGCCCCCTCTACTATGGCTACACCTTC.

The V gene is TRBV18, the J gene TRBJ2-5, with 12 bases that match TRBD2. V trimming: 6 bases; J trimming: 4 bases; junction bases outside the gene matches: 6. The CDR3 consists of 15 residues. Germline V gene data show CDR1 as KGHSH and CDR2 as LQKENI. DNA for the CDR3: TGTGCCAGCTCTCCAACTAGCGGGAGGAGAGAGACCCAGTACTTC. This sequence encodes CASSPTSGRRETQYF. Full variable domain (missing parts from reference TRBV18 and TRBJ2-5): NAGVMQNPRHLVRRRGQEARLRCSPMKGHSHVYWYRQLPEEGLKFMVYLQKENIIDESGMPKERFSAEFPKEGPSILRIQQVVRGDSAAYFCASSPTSGRRETQYFGPGTRLLVL.

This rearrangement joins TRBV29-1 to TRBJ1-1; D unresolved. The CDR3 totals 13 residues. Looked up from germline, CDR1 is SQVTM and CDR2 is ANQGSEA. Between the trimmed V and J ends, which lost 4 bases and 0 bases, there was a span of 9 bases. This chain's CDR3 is CSVGQAMNTEAFF. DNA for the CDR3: TGCAGCGTTGGGCAGGCAATGAACACTGAAGCTTTCTTT.

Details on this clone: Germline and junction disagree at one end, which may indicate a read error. Here the CDR3 reads CASSPLGTSGSKDTQYF. The CDR3 nucleotides read TGTGCCAGCAGCCCTCTAGGGACTAGCGGGAGCAAAGATACGCAGTATTTT. This chain uses TRBV14 with TRBJ2-3; 14 bases agree with TRBD2. This CDR3 spans 17 amino acids. Germline CDR1 is SGHDN and CDR2 is FVKESK. Looking up the rest from reference TRBV14 and TRBJ2-3 gives the full variable domain: EAGVTQFPSHSVIEKGQTVTLRCDPISGHDNLYWYRRVMGKEIKFLLHFVKESKQDESGMPNNRFLAERTGGTYSTLKVQPAELEDSGVYFCASSPLGTSGSKDTQYFGPGTRLTVL.

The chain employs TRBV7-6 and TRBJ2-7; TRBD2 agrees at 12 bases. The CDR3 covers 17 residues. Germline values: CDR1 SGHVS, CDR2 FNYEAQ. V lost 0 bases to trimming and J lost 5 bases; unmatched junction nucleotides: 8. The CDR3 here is CASSLALAGGPQDEQYF. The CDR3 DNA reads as TGTGCCAGCAGCTTAGCGCTAGCGGGAGGGCCTCAGGACGAGCAGTACTTC.

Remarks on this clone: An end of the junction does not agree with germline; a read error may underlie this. The DNA of the CDR3 is TGTGCCAGCAGCTACGAGCTAGCGGAGAACTTC. Encoded protein: CASSYELAENF. The rearrangement joins TRBV7-9 to TRBJ2-5; TRBD2 matches at 7 bases. CDR1 and CDR2 from the germline V gene are SEHNR and FQNEAQ (reference sequence). This CDR3 has 11 residues.

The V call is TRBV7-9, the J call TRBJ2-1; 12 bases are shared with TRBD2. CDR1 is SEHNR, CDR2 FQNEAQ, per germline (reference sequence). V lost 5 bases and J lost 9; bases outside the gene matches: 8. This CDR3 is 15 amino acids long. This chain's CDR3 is CASSLRLAGDSEQFF. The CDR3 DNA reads TGTGCCAGCAGCCTTAGACTAGCGGGAGACTCTGAGCAGTTCTTC.

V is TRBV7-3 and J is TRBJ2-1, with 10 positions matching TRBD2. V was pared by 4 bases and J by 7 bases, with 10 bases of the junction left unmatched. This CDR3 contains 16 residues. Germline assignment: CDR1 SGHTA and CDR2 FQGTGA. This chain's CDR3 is CASSSSSGGAGNEQFF. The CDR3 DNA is TGTGCCAGCAGCTCCAGCAGCGGGGGGGCTGGAAATGAGCAGTTCTTC.

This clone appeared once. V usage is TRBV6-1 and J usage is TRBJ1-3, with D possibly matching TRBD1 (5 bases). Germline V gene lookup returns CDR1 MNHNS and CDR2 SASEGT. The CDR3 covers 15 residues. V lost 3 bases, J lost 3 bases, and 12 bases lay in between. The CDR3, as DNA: TGTGCCAGCAGTGACCAGGCGGGGGGTGGAAACACCATATATTTT. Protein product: CASSDQAGGGNTIYF.

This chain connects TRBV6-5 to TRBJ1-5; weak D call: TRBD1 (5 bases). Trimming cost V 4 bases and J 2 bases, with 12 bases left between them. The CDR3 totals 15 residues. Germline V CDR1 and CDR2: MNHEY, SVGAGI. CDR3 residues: CASSSGLARNQPQHF. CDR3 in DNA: TGTGCCAGCAGTTCAGGGTTGGCCCGCAATCAGCCCCAGCATTTT.

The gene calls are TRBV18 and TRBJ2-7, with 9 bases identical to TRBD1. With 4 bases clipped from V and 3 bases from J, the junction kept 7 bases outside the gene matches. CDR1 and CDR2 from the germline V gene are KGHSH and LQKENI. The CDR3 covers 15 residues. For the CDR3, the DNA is TGTGCCAGCTCACTCGGGACAGGGAATAACTACGAGCAGTACTTC. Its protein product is CASSLGTGNNYEQYF.

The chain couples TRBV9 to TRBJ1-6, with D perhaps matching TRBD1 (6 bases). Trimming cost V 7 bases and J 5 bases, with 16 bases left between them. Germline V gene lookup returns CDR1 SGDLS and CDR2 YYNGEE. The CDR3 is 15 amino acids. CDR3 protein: CASSIRGADNSPLHF. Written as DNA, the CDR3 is TGTGCCAGCTCCATCAGGGGAGCCGATAATTCACCCCTCCACTTT.

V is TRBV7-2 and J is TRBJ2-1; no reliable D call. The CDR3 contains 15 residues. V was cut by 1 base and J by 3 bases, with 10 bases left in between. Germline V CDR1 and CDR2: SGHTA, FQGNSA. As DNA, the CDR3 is TGTGCCAGCAGCTTAGGTGGCGGCCTCTACAATGAGCAGTTCTTC. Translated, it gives CASSLGGGLYNEQFF.

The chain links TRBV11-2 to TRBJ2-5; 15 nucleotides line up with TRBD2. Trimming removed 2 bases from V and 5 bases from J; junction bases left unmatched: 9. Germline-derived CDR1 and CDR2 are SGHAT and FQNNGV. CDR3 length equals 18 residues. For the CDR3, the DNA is TGTGCCAGCAGCTTATGGACTAGCGGGAGGGGGGTGCTTGAGACCCAGTACTTC. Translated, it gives CASSLWTSGRGVLETQYF.

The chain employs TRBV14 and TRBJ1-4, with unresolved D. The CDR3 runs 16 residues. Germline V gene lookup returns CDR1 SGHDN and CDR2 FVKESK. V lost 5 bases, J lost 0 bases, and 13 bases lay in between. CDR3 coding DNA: TGTGCCAGCAGCTCCCGCCGACTTGCAACTAATGAAAAACTGTTTTTT. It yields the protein CASSSRRLATNEKLFF.

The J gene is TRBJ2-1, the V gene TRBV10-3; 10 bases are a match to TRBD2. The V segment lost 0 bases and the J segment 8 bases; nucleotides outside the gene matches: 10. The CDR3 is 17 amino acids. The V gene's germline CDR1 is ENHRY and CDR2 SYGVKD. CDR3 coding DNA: TGTGCCATCAGTGAGTCGGCTAGCGGGGGTGGTAACGATGAGCAGTTCTTC. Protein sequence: CAISESASGGGNDEQFF.

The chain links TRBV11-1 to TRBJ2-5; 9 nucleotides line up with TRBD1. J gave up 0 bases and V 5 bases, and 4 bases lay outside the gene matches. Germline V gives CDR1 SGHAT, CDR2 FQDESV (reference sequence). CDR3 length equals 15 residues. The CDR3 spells CASSLRTGDQETQYF. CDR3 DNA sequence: TGTGCCAGCAGCCTCAGGACAGGGGACCAAGAGACCCAGTACTTC.

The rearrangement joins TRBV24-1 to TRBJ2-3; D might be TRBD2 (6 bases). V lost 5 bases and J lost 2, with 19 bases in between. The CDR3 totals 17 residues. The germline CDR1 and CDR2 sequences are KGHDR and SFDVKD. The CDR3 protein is CATSGTPPGLTTDTQYF. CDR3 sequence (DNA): TGTGCCACCAGTGGTACTCCTCCGGGACTTACCACAGATACGCAGTATTTT.

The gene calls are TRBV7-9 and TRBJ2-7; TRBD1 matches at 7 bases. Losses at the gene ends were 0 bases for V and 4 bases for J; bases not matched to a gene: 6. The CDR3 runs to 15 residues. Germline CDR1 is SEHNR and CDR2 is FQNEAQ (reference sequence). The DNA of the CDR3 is TGTGCCAGCAGCTTAGCGGGGACAGCCCCTTACGAGCAGTACTTC. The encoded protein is CASSLAGTAPYEQYF.

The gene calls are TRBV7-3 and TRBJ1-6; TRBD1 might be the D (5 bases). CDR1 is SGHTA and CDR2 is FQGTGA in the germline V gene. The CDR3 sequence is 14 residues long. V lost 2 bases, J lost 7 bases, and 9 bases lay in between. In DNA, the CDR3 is TGTGCCAGCAGCTTAGAGGGGAGGAATTCACCCCTCCACTTT. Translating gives CASSLEGRNSPLHF.

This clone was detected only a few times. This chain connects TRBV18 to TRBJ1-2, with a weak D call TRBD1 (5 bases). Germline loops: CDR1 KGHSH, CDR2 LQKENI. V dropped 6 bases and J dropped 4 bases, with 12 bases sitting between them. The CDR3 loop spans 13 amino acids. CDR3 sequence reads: CASSHQGLYGYTF. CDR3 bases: TGTGCCAGCTCTCATCAGGGTCTCTATGGCTACACCTTC.

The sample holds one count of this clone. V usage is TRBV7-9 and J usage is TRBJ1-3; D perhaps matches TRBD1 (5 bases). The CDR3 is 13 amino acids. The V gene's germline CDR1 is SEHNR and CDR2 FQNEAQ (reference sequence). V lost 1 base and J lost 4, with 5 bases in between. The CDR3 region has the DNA TGTGCCAGCAGCTTAGACAGGGGAAACACCATATATTTT. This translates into CASSLDRGNTIYF. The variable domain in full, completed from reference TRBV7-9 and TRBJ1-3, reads DTGVSQNPRHKITKRGQNVTFRCDPISEHNRLYWYRQTLGQGPEFLTYFQNEAQLEKSRLLSDRFSAERPKGSFSTLEIQRTEQGDSAMYLCASSLDRGNTIYFGEGSWLTVV.

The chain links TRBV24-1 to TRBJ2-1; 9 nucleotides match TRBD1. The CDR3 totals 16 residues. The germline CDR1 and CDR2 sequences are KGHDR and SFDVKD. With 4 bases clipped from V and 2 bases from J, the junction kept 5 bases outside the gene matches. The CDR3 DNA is TGTGCCACCAGTGAAGGACAGGGGTGGACCTACAATGAGCAGTTCTTC. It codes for CATSEGQGWTYNEQFF.

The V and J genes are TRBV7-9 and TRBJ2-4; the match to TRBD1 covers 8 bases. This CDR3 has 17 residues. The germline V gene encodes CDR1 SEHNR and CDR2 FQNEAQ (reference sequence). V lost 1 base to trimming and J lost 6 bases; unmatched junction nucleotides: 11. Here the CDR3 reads CASSLGGGQGSGNIQYF. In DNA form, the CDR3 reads TGTGCCAGCAGCTTAGGGGGCGGACAGGGTTCGGGAAACATTCAGTACTTC.